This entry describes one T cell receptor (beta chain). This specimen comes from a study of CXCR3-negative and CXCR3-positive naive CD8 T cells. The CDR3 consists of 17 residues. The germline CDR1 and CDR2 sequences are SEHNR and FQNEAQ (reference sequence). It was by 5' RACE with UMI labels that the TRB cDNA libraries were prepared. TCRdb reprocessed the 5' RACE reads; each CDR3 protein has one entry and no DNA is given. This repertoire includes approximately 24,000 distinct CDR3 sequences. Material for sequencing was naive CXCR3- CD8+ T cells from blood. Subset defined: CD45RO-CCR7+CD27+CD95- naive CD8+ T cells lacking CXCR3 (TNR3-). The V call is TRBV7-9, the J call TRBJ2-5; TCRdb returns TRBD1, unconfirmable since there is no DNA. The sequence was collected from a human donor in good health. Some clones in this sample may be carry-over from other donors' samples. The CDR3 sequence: CASSPGETGEPQETQYF.